One and the same sample provided the 21 T cell receptor beta chains below, sequenced in a study of T cells in Graves' hyperthyroidism and ophthalmopathy. Using RNA transcripts as the source, TCR beta CDR3 regions were amplified. The primer set for the first-round RT-PCR of the TCR CDR3 was HTBI. One entry per CDR3 protein results from TCRdb running MiXCR on the multiplex PCR reads. Altogether about 420,000 distinct CDR3 sequences are present, roughly 15% being singletons, with the ten largest covering 5% to 6%. Sequenced material: blood. The source is a woman aged 18-29 years with Graves' hyperthyroidism.

CDR3 DNA sequence: TGTGCCAGTAGTACCCACGCGGACTACTATGGCTACACCTTC. Amino acids: CASSTHADYYGYTF. V and J are TRBV19 and TRBJ1-2; D is ambiguous. V lost 4 bases and J lost 3, with 12 bases in between. CDR1 and CDR2 (germline): LNHDA, SQIVND (reference sequence). The CDR3 contains 14 residues.

The chain recombines TRBV9 with TRBJ2-2; 7 bases are shared with TRBD2. This CDR3 has 14 amino acids. Germline CDR1 reads SGDLS; CDR2 reads YYNGEE. With 3 bases clipped from V and 6 bases from J, the junction kept 5 bases outside the gene matches. The CDR3 sequence: CASSGPLASGELFF. The DNA for the CDR3 is TGTGCCAGCAGCGGACCACTAGCGTCCGGGGAGCTGTTTTTT.

This clonotype appeared a few times. The gene calls are TRBV28 and TRBJ2-7, with 10 bases lining up with TRBD2. V lost 6 bases to trimming and J lost 4 bases; unmatched junction nucleotides: 12. This CDR3 region has 16 residues. From germline, CDR1 is MDHEN and CDR2 SYDVKM. CDR3 protein: CASSAPVGLAIYEQYF. The CDR3 DNA is TGTGCCAGCAGCGCCCCTGTGGGACTAGCGATATACGAGCAGTACTTC.

In its sample, this clonotype was seen many times. V and J are TRBV6-2 or TRBV6-3 and TRBJ2-3; a weak D match, TRBD1 (5 bases). The CDR3 sequence is 14 residues long. The V end was cut by 0 bases, the J end by 2 bases, with 6 bases between. Germline V gene data show CDR1 as MNHEY and CDR2 as SVGEGT. CDR3 in DNA: TGTGCCAGCAGTTACTCGGACACCACAGATACGCAGTATTTT. The encoded protein is CASSYSDTTDTQYF.

This sequence joins TRBV9 and TRBJ2-1; D not certain. The CDR3 spans 16 residues. CDR1 and CDR2 from the germline V gene are SGDLS and YYNGEE. The V end was cut by 2 bases, the J end by 2 bases, with 14 bases between. Written as DNA, the CDR3 is TGTGCCAGCAGCGTGGGCTCGGGTAGGGCCTACAATGAGCAGTTCTTC. Its protein is CASSVGSGRAYNEQFF.

The rearrangement links TRBV28 to TRBJ1-4, with TRBD1 matching over 10 bases. The CDR3 length is 16 residues. The V segment lost 8 bases and the J segment 7 bases; nucleotides outside the gene matches: 13. CDR1 MDHEN and CDR2 SYDVKM come from the germline V gene. In DNA, the CDR3 is TGTGCCAGCCTTACCGGGACAGGGGTCGTGGGTGAAAAACTGTTTTTT. This encodes CASLTGTGVVGEKLFF.

This clonotype showed up many times. J is TRBJ2-6 and V is TRBV7-2; 7 positions match TRBD2. CDR1 and CDR2 (germline): SGHTA, FQGNSA. The CDR3 length is 17 residues. Unmatched junction bases numbered 4, after V lost 2 bases and J lost 0 bases. The DNA of the CDR3 is TGTGCCAGCAGCTTAACGGGAGGCTCCTCTGGGGCCAACGTCCTGACTTTC. Translation: CASSLTGGSSGANVLTF.

There are a few counts of this clonotype. The V and J genes are TRBV7-9 and TRBJ2-7, with 7 nucleotides matching TRBD1. J lost 6 bases, V lost 4 bases, and 9 bases had no gene match. The CDR3 totals 14 residues. Germline-derived CDR1 and CDR2 are SEHNR and FQNEAQ (reference sequence). CDR3 sequence (DNA): TGTGCCAGCAGCTCCAGACAGGGTTCAATCGAGCAGTACTTC. Translated: CASSSRQGSIEQYF.

In its sample, this clonotype was seen many times. The rearrangement joins TRBV5-8 to TRBJ1-2; the D gene is possibly TRBD1 (6 bases). The germline V gene encodes CDR1 SGHTS and CDR2 YDEGEE. The CDR3 is made up of 15 amino acids. V lost 0 bases, J lost 2 bases, and 11 bases lay in between. The CDR3 loop reads CASSLALQGNYGYTF. DNA of the CDR3: TGTGCCAGCAGCTTGGCCCTACAGGGAAACTATGGCTACACCTTC.

This clonotype has a count of ten or more. This sequence joins TRBV3-1 and TRBJ2-7, with TRBD2 matching 7 bases. With 3 bases clipped from V and 6 bases from J, the junction kept 5 bases outside the gene matches. Germline CDR1 reads LGHDT; CDR2 reads YNNKEL (reference sequence). The CDR3 totals 13 residues. CDR3 amino acids: CASSHLGRVEQYF. DNA of the CDR3: TGTGCCAGCAGCCACCTTGGGAGGGTCGAGCAGTACTTC.

As to this clonotype: This sequence may be a read error, since a much larger clone differs from it by one base. The chain combines TRBV29-1 with TRBJ2-7; TRBD2 aligns across 15 bases. The CDR3 extends over 17 amino acids. Germline trimming cut 6 bases from V and 7 bases from J; bases unmatched to any gene: 16. Germline V gene data show CDR1 as SQVTM and CDR2 as ANQGSEA. The CDR3 nucleotides are TGCAGCGTGGTGGGTGGACTAGCGGGAGGGGTCCGAAATGAGCAGTACTTC. Amino acid sequence: CSVVGGLAGGVRNEQYF.

This clonotype occurred many times. The genes are TRBV7-6 and TRBJ2-1; D is undetermined. The CDR3 sequence is 15 residues long. Trimming stripped 1 base from V and 9 bases from J, with 16 bases between. The germline V gene encodes CDR1 SGHVS and CDR2 FNYEAQ. The CDR3 coding sequence is TGTGCCAGCAGCTTAGGAGCGATTCGACCTACTGAGCAGTTCTTC. This sequence encodes CASSLGAIRPTEQFF. Full variable domain (rest looked up from reference TRBV7-6 and TRBJ2-1): GAGVSQSPRYKVTKRGQDVALRCDPISGHVSLYWYRQALGQGPEFLTYFNYEAQQDKSGLPNDRFSAERPEGSISTLTIQRTEQRDSAMYRCASSLGAIRPTEQFFGPGTRLTVL.

Of note for this clonotype: A junction end diverges from the germline sequence, so it may reflect a read error. The chain combines TRBV6-1 with TRBJ1-2, with D possibly TRBD1 on 5 matching bases. From germline, CDR1 is MNHNS and CDR2 SASEGT. This CDR3 has 13 amino acids. The CDR3 DNA is TGTGCCGGCAGTGAGGGGAACTCAGGTGGCTACACCTTC. It codes for CAGSEGNSGGYTF.

The chain uses TRBV27 and TRBJ1-2; 7 bases are shared with TRBD1. The CDR3 length is 15 residues. The germline V gene encodes CDR1 MNHEY and CDR2 SMNVEV (reference sequence). The V and J ends lost 2 bases and 2 bases, in that order; junction bases with no gene match: 5. CDR3 residues: CASSLTDRANYGYTF. In DNA form, the CDR3 reads TGTGCCAGCAGTTTAACCGACAGGGCAAACTATGGCTACACCTTC.

The chain recombines TRBV6-1 with TRBJ1-1; 12 nucleotides match TRBD1. V lost 5 bases, J lost 3 bases, and 4 bases stayed unmatched. Per the germline V gene, CDR1 is MNHNS and CDR2 is SASEGT. The CDR3 consists of 15 residues. CDR3 loop: CASSRDRGRDTEAFF. In nucleotides, the CDR3 is TGTGCCAGCAGTCGGGACAGGGGGCGCGACACTGAAGCTTTCTTT.

This clonotype showed up many times. V is TRBV6-1 and J is TRBJ1-1; maybe TRBD1 (6 bases). V dropped 10 bases and J dropped 3 bases, with 18 bases sitting between them. The CDR3 has 14 residues. The germline CDR1 and CDR2 sequences are MNHNS and SASEGT. In DNA form, the CDR3 reads TGTGCCACCCATCGAGGGGGGCTTTACACTGAAGCTTTCTTT. Amino acid sequence: CATHRGGLYTEAFF.

This clonotype was seen at least ten times. The J gene is TRBJ2-7, the V gene TRBV11-2; 9 bases match TRBD2. The CDR3 length is 18 residues. The germline CDR1 and CDR2 sequences are SGHAT and FQNNGV. V lost 3 bases, J lost 2 bases, and 14 bases stayed unmatched. The CDR3 reads CASSFDSVVAGVAYEQYF. The CDR3 coding sequence is TGTGCCAGCAGCTTCGATAGCGTCGTAGCGGGAGTCGCCTACGAGCAGTACTTC.

The chain is built from TRBV7-2 and TRBJ1-1; tentatively, D is TRBD1 (5 bases). The germline V gene encodes CDR1 SGHTA and CDR2 FQGNSA. V lost 5 bases and J lost 6, with 10 bases in between. There are 12 residues in the CDR3. CDR3 nucleotide sequence: TGTGCCAGCAGCGGTGGGGCCGCTGAAGCTTTCTTT. Translated: CASSGGAAEAFF.

This clonotype was counted a few times. The chain joins TRBV19 to TRBJ2-1, with TRBD2 matching over 11 bases. Trimming at V came to 4 bases and at J to 7 bases, leaving 9 bases not matched to a gene. The CDR3 is 16 residues long. Germline CDR1 and CDR2: LNHDA and SQIVND (reference sequence). The CDR3 spells CASSKIAGGLGNEQFF. As DNA, the CDR3 is TGTGCCAGTAGTAAAATAGCGGGAGGGCTAGGGAATGAGCAGTTCTTC.

The chain recombines TRBV6-2 or TRBV6-3 with TRBJ2-1; D call uncertain. CDR3 length equals 16 residues. V was pared by 0 bases and J by 4 bases, with 13 bases between. The V gene's germline CDR1 is MNHEY and CDR2 SVGEGT. CDR3 residues: CASSYSKSAMYNEQFF. The CDR3 nucleotides read TGTGCCAGCAGTTACTCGAAGTCGGCTATGTACAATGAGCAGTTCTTC.

This clonotype has more than one count but fewer than ten. The chain joins TRBV6-1 to TRBJ1-1; tentative D call: TRBD1 (5 bases). Trimming removed 10 bases at V and 6 bases at J, with 18 bases between. CDR1 MNHNS and CDR2 SASEGT come from the germline V gene. The CDR3 is made up of 13 amino acids. The CDR3 here is CATSTVGNPEAFF. The CDR3 DNA reads as TGTGCCACCTCGACAGTGGGAAACCCTGAAGCTTTCTTT.